This TCR beta chain emerged from a study of shared clonotypes between healthy human individuals. Per the germline V gene, CDR1 is SNHLY and CDR2 is FYNNEI. The CDR3 spans 15 residues. V dropped 5 bases and J dropped 10; count of bases not matched to a gene: 9. TCRdb's copy holds only in-frame clones and misses some; the assay was immunoSEQ multiplex PCR. The sample gives approximately 1.1 million clones, around three quarters of which show up once; about 0.52% is in the top ten. The rearrangement joins TRBV2 to TRBJ1-4; TRBD1 matches 11 bases. This receptor was obtained from a man aged 18 to 35 in good health. Some clones in this sample may be carry-over from other donors' samples. Input material: memory CD4+ T cells from PBMCs. Subset denoted: CD45RA-negative fraction. CDR3 in amino acids: CASSRGTGGDAKLFF. Written as DNA, the CDR3 is TGTGCCAGCAGTCGCGGGACAGGGGGTGATGCAAAACTGTTTTTT.